A single sample gave rise to the 6 T cell receptor beta chains below, sequenced in a study of T cells in Graves' hyperthyroidism and ophthalmopathy. Amplified regions were TCR beta CDR3 sequences from RNA transcripts. Using the HTBI primer set, a first-round RT-PCR was run on the TCR CDR3. Via MiXCR, TCRdb re-called the multiplex PCR reads, giving one row per CDR3 protein. This sample carries 300,000 to 350,000 distinct CDR3 sequences, over 20% of them seen once, and the ten largest clones take roughly 52%. The material sequenced was blood. Source of these receptors: a woman between 45 and 65 years old with Graves' hyperthyroidism.

The sample holds a few counts of this clonotype. The V call is TRBV5-1, the J call TRBJ1-2; the D is unclear. The ends were cut back, 5 bases at V and 6 bases at J, with 14 bases in the middle. Per the germline V gene, CDR1 is SGHRS and CDR2 is YFSETQ. The CDR3 is made up of 13 amino acids. CDR3 in DNA: TGCGCCAGCAGTCGAGCCGAACCCAATGGCTACACCTTC. Translating gives CASSRAEPNGYTF.

This clonotype was found many times. This chain joins TRBV10-1 and TRBJ2-3; 12 bases line up with TRBD2. Germline CDR1 and CDR2: WNHNN and SYGVQD (reference sequence). This CDR3 has 17 residues. Losses at the gene ends were 4 bases for V and 0 bases for J; bases not matched to a gene: 5. The CDR3: CASSGTSGTTSTDTQYF. CDR3 sequence (DNA): TGCGCCAGCAGTGGGACTAGCGGGACTACTAGCACAGATACGCAGTATTTT.

This clonotype was recorded at least ten times. This sequence joins TRBV20-1 and TRBJ2-7; 7 bases are a match to TRBD1. V gave up 2 bases and J gave up 3 bases; unmatched junction bases: 7. This CDR3 comprises 14 residues. The V gene's germline CDR1 is DFQATT and CDR2 SNEGSKA (reference sequence). In DNA, the CDR3 is TGCAGTGCTAGAACCGGGACAGACTTCTACGAGCAGTACTTC. Translated: CSARTGTDFYEQYF.

CDR3 sequence reads: CASSSGTSGRWETQYF. The CDR3 DNA reads as TGTGCCAGCAGTTCGGGGACTAGCGGGAGGTGGGAGACCCAGTACTTC. This chain joins TRBV27 and TRBJ2-5; 15 bases are a match to TRBD2. The trim removed 4 bases at V and 5 bases at J, leaving 5 bases unmatched. The germline V gene encodes CDR1 MNHEY and CDR2 SMNVEV (reference sequence). CDR3 size: 16 residues.

This clonotype was seen repeatedly, ten times or more. The rearrangement joins TRBV6-2 or TRBV6-3 to TRBJ2-7, with TRBD2 identical over 15 bases. With V trimmed by 3 bases and J by 4 bases, 13 bases remained unmatched. The germline V gene has CDR1 MNHEY and CDR2 SVGEGT. This CDR3 comprises 19 residues. CDR3 DNA: TGTGCCAGCAGTTATACTCCGGCCGGACTAGCGGGAGGGCGGTACGAGCAGTACTTC. Protein product: CASSYTPAGLAGGRYEQYF.

This clonotype has at least ten counts. The chain carries TRBV7-2 and TRBJ2-7; maybe TRBD2 (5 bases). Deletions cut 1 base from V and 3 bases from J, with 13 bases between. This CDR3 is 15 amino acids long. Germline V gene sequence: CDR1 SGHTA, CDR2 FQGNSA. The CDR3 nucleotides read TGTGCCAGCAGCTTAGTAAACAGCGGTATCTACGAGCAGTACTTC. Translation: CASSLVNSGIYEQYF.